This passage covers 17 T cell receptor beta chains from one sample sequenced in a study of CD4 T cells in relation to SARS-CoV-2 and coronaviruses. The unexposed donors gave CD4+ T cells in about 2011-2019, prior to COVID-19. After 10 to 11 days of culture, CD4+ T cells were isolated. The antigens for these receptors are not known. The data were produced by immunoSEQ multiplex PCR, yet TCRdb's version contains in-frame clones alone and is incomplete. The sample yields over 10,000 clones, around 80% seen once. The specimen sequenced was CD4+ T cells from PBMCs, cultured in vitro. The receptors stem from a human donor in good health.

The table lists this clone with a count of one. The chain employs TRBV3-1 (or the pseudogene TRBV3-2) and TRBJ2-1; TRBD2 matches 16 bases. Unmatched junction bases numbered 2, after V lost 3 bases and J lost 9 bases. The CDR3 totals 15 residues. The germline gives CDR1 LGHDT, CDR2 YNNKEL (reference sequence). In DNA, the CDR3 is TGTGCCAGCAGCCAGGGACTAGCGGGAGGGGGTGAGCAGTTCTTC. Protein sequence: CASSQGLAGGGEQFF.

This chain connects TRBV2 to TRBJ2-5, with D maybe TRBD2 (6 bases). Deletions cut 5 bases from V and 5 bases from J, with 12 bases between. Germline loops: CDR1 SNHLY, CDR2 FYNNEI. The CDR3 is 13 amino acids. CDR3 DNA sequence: TGTGCCAGCAGTCCGACTGGAGGGGAGACCCAGTACTTC. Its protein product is CASSPTGGETQYF.

Here the CDR3 reads CASSPSDINEQYF. The CDR3 DNA reads as TGTGCCAGCTCACCAAGTGATATAAACGAGCAGTACTTC. The chain employs TRBV18 and TRBJ2-7, with D uncertain. The CDR3 spans 13 residues. Trimming removed 2 bases at V and 5 bases at J, with 10 bases between. CDR1 and CDR2 from the germline V gene are KGHSH and LQKENI.

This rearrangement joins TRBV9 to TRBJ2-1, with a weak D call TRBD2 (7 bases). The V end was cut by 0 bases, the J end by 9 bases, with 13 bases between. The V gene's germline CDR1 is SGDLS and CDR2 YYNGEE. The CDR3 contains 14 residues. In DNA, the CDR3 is TGTGCCAGCAGCGTAGTACCTAGGGGGGGTGAGCAGTTCTTC. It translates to CASSVVPRGGEQFF.

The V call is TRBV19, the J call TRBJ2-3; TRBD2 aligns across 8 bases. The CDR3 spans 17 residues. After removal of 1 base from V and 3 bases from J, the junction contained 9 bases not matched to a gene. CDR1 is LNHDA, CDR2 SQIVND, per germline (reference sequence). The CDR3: CASSIASGGRRTDTQYF. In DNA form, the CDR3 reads TGTGCCAGTAGTATAGCAAGCGGGGGAAGGAGGACAGATACGCAGTATTTT.

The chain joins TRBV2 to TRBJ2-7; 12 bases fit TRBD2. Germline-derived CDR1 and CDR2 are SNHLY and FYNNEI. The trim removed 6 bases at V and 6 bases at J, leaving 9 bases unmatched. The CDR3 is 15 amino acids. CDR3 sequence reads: CASRDFLAGGFEQYF. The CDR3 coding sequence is TGTGCCAGCAGGGATTTTCTAGCGGGAGGGTTCGAGCAGTACTTC.

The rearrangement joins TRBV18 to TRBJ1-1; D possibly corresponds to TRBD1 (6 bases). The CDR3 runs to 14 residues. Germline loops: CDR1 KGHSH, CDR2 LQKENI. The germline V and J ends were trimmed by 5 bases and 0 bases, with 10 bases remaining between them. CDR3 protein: CASSKGGLNTEAFF. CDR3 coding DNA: TGTGCCAGCTCAAAGGGGGGCCTGAACACTGAAGCTTTCTTT.

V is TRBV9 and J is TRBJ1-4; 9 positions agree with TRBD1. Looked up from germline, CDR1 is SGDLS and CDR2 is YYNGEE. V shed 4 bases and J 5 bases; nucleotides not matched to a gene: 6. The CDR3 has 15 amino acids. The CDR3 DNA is TGTGCCAGCAGCCCAAGGGGGACAGGGAATGAAAAACTGTTTTTT. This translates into CASSPRGTGNEKLFF.

CDR3 amino acids: CASSLGLGTGGIGEKLFF. The CDR3 region has the DNA TGTGCCAGCAGCTTGGGCCTCGGGACAGGGGGCATTGGTGAAAAACTGTTTTTT. The chain employs TRBV5-6 and TRBJ1-4; 12 nucleotides align to TRBD1. Germline V gives CDR1 SGHDT, CDR2 YYEEEE. CDR3 length equals 18 residues. J lost 7 bases, V lost 0 bases, and 10 bases had no gene match.

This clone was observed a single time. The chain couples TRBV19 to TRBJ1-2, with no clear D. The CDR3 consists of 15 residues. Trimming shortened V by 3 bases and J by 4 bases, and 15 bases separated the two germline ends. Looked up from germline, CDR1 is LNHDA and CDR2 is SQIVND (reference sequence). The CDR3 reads CASSIRIGQPYGYTF. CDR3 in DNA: TGTGCCAGTAGTATCCGCATTGGGCAGCCCTATGGCTACACCTTC. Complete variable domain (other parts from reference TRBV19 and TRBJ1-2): DGGITQSPKYLFRKEGQNVTLSCEQNLNHDAMYWYRQDPGQGLRLIYYSQIVNDFQKGDIAEGYSVSREKKESFPLTVTSAQKNPTAFYLCASSIRIGQPYGYTFGSGTRLTVV.

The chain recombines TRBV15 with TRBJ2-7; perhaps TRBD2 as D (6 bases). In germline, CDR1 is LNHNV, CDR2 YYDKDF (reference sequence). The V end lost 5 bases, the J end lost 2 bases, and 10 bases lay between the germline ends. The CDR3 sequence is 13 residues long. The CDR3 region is CATSFGGTYEQYF. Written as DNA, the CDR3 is TGTGCCACCAGCTTCGGGGGAACCTACGAGCAGTACTTC.

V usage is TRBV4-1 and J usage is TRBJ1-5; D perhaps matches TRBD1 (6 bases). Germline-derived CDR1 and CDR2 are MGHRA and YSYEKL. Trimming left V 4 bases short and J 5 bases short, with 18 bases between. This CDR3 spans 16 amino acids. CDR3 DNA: TGCGCCAGCAGCCCCGTGGGGACAACAATTCATCAGCCCCAGCATTTT. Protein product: CASSPVGTTIHQPQHF.

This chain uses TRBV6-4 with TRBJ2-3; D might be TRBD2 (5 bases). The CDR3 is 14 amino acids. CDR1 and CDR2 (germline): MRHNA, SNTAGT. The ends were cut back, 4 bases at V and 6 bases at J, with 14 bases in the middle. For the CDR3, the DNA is TGTGCCAGCAGTGCCACGCGGGCCGCGGATACGCAGTATTTT. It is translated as CASSATRAADTQYF.

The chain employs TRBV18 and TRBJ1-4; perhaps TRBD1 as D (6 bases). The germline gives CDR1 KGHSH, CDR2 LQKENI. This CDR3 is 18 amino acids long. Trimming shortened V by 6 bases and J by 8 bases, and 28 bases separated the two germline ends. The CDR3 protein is CASSPESTGLGAGEKLFF. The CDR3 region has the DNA TGTGCCAGCTCCCCAGAGTCTACAGGGCTCGGTGCTGGCGAAAAACTGTTTTTT.

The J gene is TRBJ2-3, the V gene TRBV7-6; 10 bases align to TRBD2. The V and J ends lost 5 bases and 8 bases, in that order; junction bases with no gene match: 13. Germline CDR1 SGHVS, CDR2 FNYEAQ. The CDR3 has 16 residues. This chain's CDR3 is CASSPASGGFLSTQYF. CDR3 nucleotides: TGTGCCAGCAGCCCCGCTAGCGGGGGCTTTTTGAGTACGCAGTATTTT.

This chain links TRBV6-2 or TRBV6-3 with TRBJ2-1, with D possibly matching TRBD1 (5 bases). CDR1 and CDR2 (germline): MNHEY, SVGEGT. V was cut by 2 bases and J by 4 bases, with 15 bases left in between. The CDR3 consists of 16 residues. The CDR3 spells CASSYPDRALYNEQFF. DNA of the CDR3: TGTGCCAGCAGTTACCCCGACAGAGCCCTTTACAATGAGCAGTTCTTC.

This CDR3 is CASSDSGSNTGELFF. CDR3 DNA sequence: TGCGCCAGCAGTGATAGCGGGAGTAACACCGGGGAGCTGTTTTTT. The chain uses TRBV5-1 and TRBJ2-2, with 9 bases fitting TRBD2. This CDR3 spans 15 amino acids. V lost 5 bases to trimming and J lost 2 bases; unmatched junction nucleotides: 4. From germline, CDR1 is SGHRS and CDR2 YFSETQ.